This T cell receptor beta chain appears in the sequencing data of a study of spatial heterogeneity in lung cancer. Background on the study: Averaged across combinations, each unique TCR and UMI pairing appeared more than ten times in raw reads, which were uncorrected.

Many counts were recorded for this clonotype. Germline values: CDR1 MNHNS, CDR2 SASEGT. CDR3 size: 12 residues. Trimming shortened V by 2 bases and J by 3 bases, and 5 bases separated the two germline ends. Stated time point: sample taken at primary tumor resection. Whole RNA, which was extracted from tumor, nontumor lung tissue or frozen PBMC, was sequenced without any cell sorting. TCRdb processed the 5' RACE reads anew with MiXCR; each CDR3 protein has one entry. The table records over 9,500 distinct CDR3 sequences, roughly 4.2% of them present only once. Specimen: normal lung tissue next to the tumor, collected at surgery. The sequence came from a male donor with early-stage non-small cell lung cancer. V is TRBV6-1 and J is TRBJ2-7, with D perhaps TRBD1 (5 bases). The CDR3 region has the DNA TGTGCCAGCAGTGAACAGGGCTACGAGCAGTACTTC. Its translation: CASSEQGYEQYF.